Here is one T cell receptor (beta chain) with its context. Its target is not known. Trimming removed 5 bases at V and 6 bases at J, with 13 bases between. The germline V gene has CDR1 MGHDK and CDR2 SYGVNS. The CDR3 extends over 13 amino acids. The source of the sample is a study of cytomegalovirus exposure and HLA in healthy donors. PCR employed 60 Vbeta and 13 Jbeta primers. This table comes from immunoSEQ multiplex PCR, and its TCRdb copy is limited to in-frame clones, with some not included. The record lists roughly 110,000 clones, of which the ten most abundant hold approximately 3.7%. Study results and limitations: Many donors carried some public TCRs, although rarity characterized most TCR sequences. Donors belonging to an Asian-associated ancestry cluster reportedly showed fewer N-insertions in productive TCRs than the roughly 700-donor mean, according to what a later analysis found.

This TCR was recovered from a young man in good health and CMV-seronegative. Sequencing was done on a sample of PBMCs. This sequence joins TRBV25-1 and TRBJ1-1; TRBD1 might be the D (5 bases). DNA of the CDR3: TGTGCCAGCAGTTCTCACAGGTCCCCTGAAGCTTTCTTT. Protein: CASSSHRSPEAFF.